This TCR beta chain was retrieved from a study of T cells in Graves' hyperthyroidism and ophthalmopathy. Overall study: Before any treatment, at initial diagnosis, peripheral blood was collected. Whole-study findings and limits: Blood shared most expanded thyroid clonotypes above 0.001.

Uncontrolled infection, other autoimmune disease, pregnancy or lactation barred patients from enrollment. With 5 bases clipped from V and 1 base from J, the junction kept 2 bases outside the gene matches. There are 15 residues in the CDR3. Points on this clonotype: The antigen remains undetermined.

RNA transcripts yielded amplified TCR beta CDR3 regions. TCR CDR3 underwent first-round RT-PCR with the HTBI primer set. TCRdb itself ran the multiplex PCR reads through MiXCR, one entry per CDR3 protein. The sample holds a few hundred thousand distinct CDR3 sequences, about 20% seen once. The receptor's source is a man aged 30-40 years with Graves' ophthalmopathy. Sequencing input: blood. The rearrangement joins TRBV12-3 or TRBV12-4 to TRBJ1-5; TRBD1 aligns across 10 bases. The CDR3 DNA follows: TGTGCCAGCAGTCAGGACAGGGGGAGCAATCAGCCCCAGCATTTT. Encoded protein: CASSQDRGSNQPQHF.